The present T cell receptor (beta chain) was sequenced within a study of regulatory T cells in long-lasting Graves disease. About the research overall: Graves' patients, diagnosed recently, had received antithyroid drugs under 3 months. Broader study findings: With some 2,700 shared public clonotypes, persistent patients exceeded new patients, who shared more than 750. Favored gene segments in persistent disease were TRBV28, TRBJ1-2 and TRBJ2-5.

In germline, CDR1 is LNHDA, CDR2 SQIVND (reference sequence). The CDR3 has 15 residues. Trimming removed 8 bases at V and 0 bases at J, with 11 bases between. With iRepertoire HTBI primers and Arm-PCR of CDR3 regions, TCR beta libraries were built. As processed by the authors: Sample data revealed approximately 62 TRBV and over 12 TRBJ segments. TCRdb re-called the multiplex PCR reads through MiXCR, storing one row per CDR3 protein. The V and J calls reflect TCRdb's pipeline rather than the authors' work. The table records hundreds of thousands of distinct CDR3 sequences, around 16% of them present only once. Of note for this clonotype: Its antigen is not known.

The time point denotes: newly diagnosed GD, antithyroid drugs for less than 3 months. The authors made the TCR library using RNA they extracted from PBMCs. The sequencing used peripheral blood mononuclear cells (PBMCs), collected at new diagnosis, from a patient treated with antithyroid drugs. The chain has TRBV19 and TRBJ1-6; D is uncertain. This TCR was recovered from a female donor with Graves disease. In DNA form, the CDR3 reads TGTGCCAGTGACACACGGTTCTCCTATAATTCACCCCTCCACTTT. It encodes CASDTRFSYNSPLHF.